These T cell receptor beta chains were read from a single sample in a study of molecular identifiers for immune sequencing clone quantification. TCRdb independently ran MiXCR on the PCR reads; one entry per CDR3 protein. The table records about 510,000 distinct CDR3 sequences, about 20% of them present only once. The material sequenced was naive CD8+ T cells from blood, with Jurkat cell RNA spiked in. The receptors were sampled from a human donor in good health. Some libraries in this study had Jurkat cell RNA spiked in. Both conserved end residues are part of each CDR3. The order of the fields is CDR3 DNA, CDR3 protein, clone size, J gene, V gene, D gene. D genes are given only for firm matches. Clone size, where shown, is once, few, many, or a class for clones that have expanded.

TGTGCCAGCAGCCCGAGGACGGTGGACACCGGGGAGCTGTTTTTT | CASSPRTVDTGELFF | - | TRBJ2-2 | TRBV11-1 | -
TGCAGTGCTTTCGGGCCATACAATGAGCAGTTCTTC | CSAFGPYNEQFF | few | TRBJ2-1 | TRBV20-1 | -
TGTGCCAGCGGATCAGGGCCCGGGGCCAACGTCCTGACTTTC | CASGSGPGANVLTF | many | TRBJ2-6 | TRBV28 | -
TGTGCCAGCAGCCGCAATGAGCAGTTCTTC | CASSRNEQFF | many | TRBJ2-1 | TRBV7-2 | -
TGCAGTGCTAGAGATGGCTACTGGAGGGAGGAGACCCAGTACTTC | CSARDGYWREETQYF | few | TRBJ2-5 | TRBV20-1 | -
TGTGCTAGCAGCATGGGACTAGCGGGTCCTCGAAGCACAGATACGCAGTATTTT | CASSMGLAGPRSTDTQYF | few | TRBJ2-3 | TRBV7-7 | TRBD2
TGTGCCAGCAGCCAACAGCCCCCCTACGAGCAGTACTTC | CASSQQPPYEQYF | many | TRBJ2-7 | TRBV7-2 | -
TGTGCCAGTAGTATAGGAGGGCTGCAAACTGAAGCTTTCTTT | CASSIGGLQTEAFF | - | TRBJ1-1 | TRBV19 | -
TGTGCCAGCAGCTTAGGAGTTGTGCGGGGGGTGCAAGAGACCCAGTACTTC | CASSLGVVRGVQETQYF | - | TRBJ2-5 | TRBV7-7 | TRBD2
TGTGCCAGCAGTGAGACAGGTCCGGGCTATGGCTACACCTTC | CASSETGPGYGYTF | few | TRBJ1-2 | TRBV6-5 | -
TGTGCCAGCAGTCAAGGACTCGTCCGCGGCCCAGATACGCAGTATTTT | CASSQGLVRGPDTQYF | many | TRBJ2-3 | TRBV27 | -
TGTGCCAGCAGCTTCGGGGACAGGGTCTTTTACGAGCAGTACTTC | CASSFGDRVFYEQYF | many | TRBJ2-7 | TRBV7-2 | TRBD1
TGCGCCAGCAGCTTAGAGCGGGGGGGAATGGATACGCAGTATTTT | CASSLERGGMDTQYF | - | TRBJ2-3 | TRBV5-1 | TRBD2
TGTGCCAGTAGTATATCAGGTATGAACACTGAAGCTTTCTTT | CASSISGMNTEAFF | many | TRBJ1-1 | TRBV19 | -
TGTGCCAGCAGTTTAGGGGGAGACAATGAGCAGTTCTTC | CASSLGGDNEQFF | many | TRBJ2-1 | TRBV27 | -
TGTGCCAGCAGCTTATTATCGACTGAAGCTTTCTTT | CASSLLSTEAFF | many | TRBJ1-1 | TRBV7-9 | -
TGTGCCAACGGGGGGCCCGGGACAGGGAGTACTGAAGCTTTCTTT | CANGGPGTGSTEAFF | - | TRBJ1-1 | TRBV5-3 | TRBD1
TGTGCCAGCGTTGGACACCGAAACCAGAACACTGAAGCTTTCTTT | CASVGHRNQNTEAFF | many | TRBJ1-1 | TRBV7-9 | -
TGTGCCAGCAGCCCCCCCGGGGGGGGGGACATTCAGTACTTC | CASSPPGGGDIQYF | few | TRBJ2-4 | TRBV28 | TRBD2
TGCAGTGCCACCGGGACTAGCGACTACGAGCAGTGCTTC | CSATGTSDYEQCF | - | TRBJ2-7 | TRBV20-1 | TRBD2
TGTGCCTGGACCAACGGCGCCTACGAGCAGTACTTC | CAWTNGAYEQYF | few | TRBJ2-7 | TRBV30 | -
TGTGCCAGCAGCAAGTTGGAGAACACTGAAGCTTTCTTT | CASSKLENTEAFF | many | TRBJ1-1 | TRBV14 | -
TGCGCCAGCAGCCATCGATCAGGGCGGAATGGCTACACCTTC | CASSHRSGRNGYTF | - | TRBJ1-2 | TRBV4-3 | -
TGTGCCAGTAGCTCGGGGGAGTTCGGCTCCTACAATGAGCAGTTCTTC | CASSSGEFGSYNEQFF | - | TRBJ2-1 | TRBV19 | -
TGTGCCAGCAGTTACTCGAGAGCAGAGGATACGCAGTATTTT | CASSYSRAEDTQYF | many | TRBJ2-3 | TRBV6-2/TRBV6-3 | -
TGTGCCAGCAGTCCTATAGGGACAGGGGAAACGGCCCTCCACTTT | CASSPIGTGETALHF | few | TRBJ1-6 | TRBV6-6 | TRBD1
TGTGCCAGCAGCCCGGGACTAGCGGCATACAATGAGCAGTTCTTC | CASSPGLAAYNEQFF | many | TRBJ2-1 | TRBV5-6 | TRBD2
TGTGCCAGCAGTCTAGACAGGGGGAGCGAGCAGTACTTC | CASSLDRGSEQYF | many | TRBJ2-7 | TRBV27 | TRBD1
TGCGCCAGCAGCACCGGGACCCAGCAGTTCTTC | CASSTGTQQFF | many | TRBJ2-1 | TRBV4-3 | -
TGTGCCAGCAGCTTAGCGTTGGGGGTTGTAGCCTACGAGCAGTACTTC | CASSLALGVVAYEQYF | few | TRBJ2-7 | TRBV13 | -
TGTGCCAGCAGCCAAGATTCGTGGGGCCGGGGCACAGATACGCAGTATTTT | CASSQDSWGRGTDTQYF | few | TRBJ2-3 | TRBV14 | -
TGTGCCAGCAGCAACCGACAGTTCAATCAGCCCCAGCATTTT | CASSNRQFNQPQHF | few | TRBJ1-5 | TRBV21-1 | -
TGTGCCAGCGGGGGGGCCCTTTCCGATACGCAGTATTTT | CASGGALSDTQYF | many | TRBJ2-3 | TRBV11-2 | -
TGTGCCAGCAGTTGCTTCGAAGGGTCTCTTGGGGCCAACGTCCTGGCTTTC | CASSCFEGSLGANVLAF | - | TRBJ2-6 | TRBV6-5 | -
TGCAGCGTTGACAGGGCACCCTACAATGAGCAGTTCTTC | CSVDRAPYNEQFF | - | TRBJ2-1 | TRBV29-1 | -
TGTGCCAGCAGCTTGCTAGCGGGGGGGAGCTACGAGCAGTACTTC | CASSLLAGGSYEQYF | many | TRBJ2-7 | TRBV7-2 | TRBD2
TGTGCCAGCAGCCAAGATGTAGGATCAGAGACCCAGTACTTC | CASSQDVGSETQYF | - | TRBJ2-5 | TRBV14 | -
TGTGCCAGCAGTTACTCGATGCGGGGCGACTCTGGAAACACCATATATTTT | CASSYSMRGDSGNTIYF | - | TRBJ1-3 | TRBV6-5 | -
TGTGCCAGCAGTCCAGGGGCAGGGGTTGTTGAAGCTTTCTTT | CASSPGAGVVEAFF | - | TRBJ1-1 | TRBV12-3/TRBV12-4 | -
TGTGCCAGCAGCTTTGGACCGGGACGATTAGCGGACGAGCAGTACTTC | CASSFGPGRLADEQYF | few | TRBJ2-7 | TRBV7-6 | -
TGCAGTGCTAGATCATCAGACTCGAGCTCCTACGAGCAGTACTTC | CSARSSDSSSYEQYF | many | TRBJ2-7 | TRBV20-1 | -
TGTGCCACCATCGGAGGGCCGGGGGGCACAGATACGCAGTATTTT | CATIGGPGGTDTQYF | - | TRBJ2-3 | TRBV15 | -
TGCGCCAGCAGCCAACAATCCCTGCGGGGGCCCGAGCAGTTCTTC | CASSQQSLRGPEQFF | - | TRBJ2-1 | TRBV4-3 | -
TGTGCCGGGGCAGGGGGCGGGTACGAGCAGTACTTC | CAGAGGGYEQYF | many | TRBJ2-7 | TRBV28 | TRBD1
TGCGCCAGCAGCCAAGTTTCCAGTCCCAATCAGCCCCAGCATTTT | CASSQVSSPNQPQHF | - | TRBJ1-5 | TRBV4-3 | -